The subject of this entry is one TCR beta chain. Source study methods: Reference gene primers were amplified, and this amplification served to estimate nucleated cell counts. Sequencing was performed with immunoSEQ multiplex PCR; in TCRdb, only in-frame clones are kept and a portion is missing. Clone size and V and J calls were adopted from that table, with D and trimming inferred from the DNA. The repertoire holds roughly 92,000 clones, with about 89% as singletons. These data originate in a study of blood T cell repertoires in COVID-19. Across the study: Both acute and convalescent COVID-19 samples were obtained from the United States, Italy and Spain. T cells, B-cell-depleted T cells, or PBMCs provided the cDNA or gDNA that served as material.

Germline CDR1 reads KGHSH; CDR2 reads LQKENI. Trimming removed 3 bases from V and 4 bases from J, with 10 bases in between. The CDR3 length is 14 residues. The clonotype was recovered from a human donor with acute or convalescent COVID-19. The donor label of this sample is uncertain. Input material: peripheral blood. The V and J genes are TRBV18 and TRBJ1-3; D ambiguous. In nucleotides, the CDR3 is TGTGCCAGCTCACCCCTTGCTCGGGGAAACACCATATATTTT. Its translation: CASSPLARGNTIYF.